The 8 T cell receptor beta chains given below trace back to one sample, sequenced in a study of CD8 T cells in ankylosing spondylitis. Using its own MiXCR run on the 5' RACE reads, TCRdb lists one record per CDR3 protein. Seen here are about 25,000 distinct CDR3 sequences, just over 2.5% observed once, and the top ten hold 7.7%. Sequenced: blood, either unsorted or a sorted T cell fraction (not recorded which). The source of these receptors is a female donor with ankylosing spondylitis or in good health (not recorded which).

This clonotype occurred many times. The rearrangement joins TRBV9 to TRBJ2-5; a weak D match, TRBD1 (5 bases). CDR1 is SGDLS and CDR2 is YYNGEE in the germline V gene. The CDR3 loop spans 15 amino acids. Between the trimmed V and J ends, which lost 4 bases and 3 bases, there was a span of 16 bases. The CDR3 nucleotides read TGTGCCAGCAGCCCTAGGGGTCCGGTCAAAGAGACCCAGTACTTC. Translating gives CASSPRGPVKETQYF.

This clonotype was observed at least ten times. The rearrangement joins TRBV9 to TRBJ2-1; 8 bases align to TRBD2. Germline CDR1 SGDLS, CDR2 YYNGEE. This CDR3 contains 18 residues. J was trimmed by 8 bases and V by 0 bases; bases with no gene match: 16. CDR3 nucleotides: TGTGCCAGCAGCGTAGTAGGTCGGGGGGGCCGATTTTCGGATGAGCAGTTCTTC. Residues: CASSVVGRGGRFSDEQFF.

This clonotype occurred many times. The chain has TRBV9 and TRBJ2-1; D perhaps matches TRBD2 (5 bases). V lost 3 bases, J lost 2 bases, and 12 bases lay in between. Germline V CDR1 and CDR2: SGDLS, YYNGEE. This CDR3 contains 15 residues. CDR3 protein: CASSADAGAYNEQFF. The CDR3 DNA reads TGTGCCAGCAGCGCCGATGCCGGGGCCTACAATGAGCAGTTCTTC. The whole variable domain, filled in from reference TRBV9 and TRBJ2-1, reads DSGVTQTPKHLITATGQRVTLRCSPRSGDLSVYWYQQSLDQGLQFLIQYYNGEERAKGNILERFSAQQFPDLHSELNLSSLELGDSALYFCASSADAGAYNEQFFGPGTRLTVL.

This clonotype was seen at least ten times. The genes are TRBV9 and TRBJ1-6; D is ambiguous. Germline values: CDR1 SGDLS, CDR2 YYNGEE. CDR3 length equals 16 residues. The V end was cut by 3 bases, the J end by 8 bases, with 18 bases between. The CDR3 sequence: CASSATRYPGDSPLHF. In nucleotides, the CDR3 is TGTGCCAGCAGCGCGACCCGTTATCCAGGAGATTCACCCCTCCACTTT.

This clonotype has ten or more counts. The V gene is TRBV9, the J gene TRBJ2-1; D remains unclear. The germline gives CDR1 SGDLS, CDR2 YYNGEE. The V end was cut by 0 bases, the J end by 10 bases, with 11 bases between. The CDR3 runs to 13 residues. The CDR3 bases are TGTGCCAGCAGCGTAGGGTTGGGAACCGAGCAGTTCTTC. It is translated as CASSVGLGTEQFF.

Many counts were recorded for this clonotype. The chain is built from TRBV9 and TRBJ2-3, with TRBD1 identical over 9 bases. CDR1 SGDLS and CDR2 YYNGEE come from the germline V gene. This CDR3 spans 16 amino acids. With V trimmed by 3 bases and J by 3 bases, 8 bases remained unmatched. CDR3 sequence (DNA): TGTGCCAGCAGCGCGACAGGGGGACTTGGGACAGATACGCAGTATTTT. Its translation is CASSATGGLGTDTQYF.

Many counts were recorded for this clonotype. The rearrangement links TRBV9 to TRBJ2-3; D is unresolved. V lost 0 bases, J lost 2 bases, and 4 bases lay in between. The CDR3 is 13 residues long. The germline gives CDR1 SGDLS, CDR2 YYNGEE. CDR3 sequence (DNA): TGTGCCAGCAGCGTAGCCGACACAGATACGCAGTATTTT. Translation gives CASSVADTDTQYF.

The table lists this clonotype with many counts. The CDR3 sequence: CASSVGNTSPSSGNTIYF. In nucleotides, the CDR3 is TGTGCCAGCAGCGTAGGCAACACCTCTCCTTCCTCTGGAAACACCATATATTTT. This chain connects TRBV9 to TRBJ1-3; D not resolved. The V and J ends lost 0 bases and 0 bases respectively, with 16 bases between them. This CDR3 contains 18 residues. In germline, CDR1 is SGDLS, CDR2 YYNGEE.